Listed below are T cell receptor beta chains from one sample, sequenced in a study of cytomegalovirus exposure and HLA in healthy donors. TCRdb's copy holds only in-frame clones and misses some; the assay was immunoSEQ multiplex PCR. The data show about 200,000 clones, with roughly 70% seen just once and 2.6% held by the top ten. Sequences were obtained from PBMCs. The receptor set was obtained from a man aged 35 to 55 in good health and CMV-seropositive. CDR3s include the opening cysteine and the closing phenylalanine or tryptophan. D genes are given only for firm matches. Not all rows give a size; the values are once, few, many and, for expanded clones, a class.

d_call clone_size j_call v_call cdr3_nt cdr3_aa
NA NA TRBJ2-1 TRBV27 TGTGCCAGCAGTGACAGGAGCTCCTACAATGAGCAGTTCTTC CASSDRSSYNEQFF
TRBD1 NA TRBJ1-6 TRBV7-9 TGTGCCAGCAGCCGCGGGACAGATCCACCCCTCCACTTT CASSRGTDPPLHF
NA NA TRBJ1-3 TRBV7-2 TGTGCCAGCAGCCCCTCCGGTTTCGCCATATATTTT CASSPSGFAIYF
TRBD1 NA TRBJ1-5 TRBV19 TGTGCCAGTAGACAGGGGGGCAATCAGCCCCAGCATTTT CASRQGGNQPQHF
TRBD2 NA TRBJ2-5 TRBV10-2 TGCGCCAGCAGTGAGTCTAGCGGGGGGTTGAAAGAGACCCAGTACTTC CASSESSGGLKETQYF
NA NA TRBJ2-2 TRBV9 TGTGCCAGCAGCGTAGCCGCGGGAGGGGAGCTGTTTTTT CASSVAAGGELFF
TRBD2 NA TRBJ2-1 TRBV5-6 TGTGCCAGCAGCTTGATTGGTCTAGCGGGGGACCGTGAGCAGTTCTTC CASSLIGLAGDREQFF
NA few TRBJ1-1 TRBV5-1 TGCGCCACTGGGCGCAGCTGGAACACTGAAGCTTTCTTT CATGRSWNTEAFF
NA few TRBJ1-1 TRBV27 TGTGCCAGCAGTTTAGTCGGCAGGGAAGCTTTCTTT CASSLVGREAFF
NA once TRBJ1-5 TRBV12-5 TGTGCTAGTGGTTTAGGAGAGAATCAGCCCCAGCATTTT CASGLGENQPQHF
NA NA TRBJ1-2 TRBV21-1 TGTGCCAGCAGATTAAGGGGCCCAGAGACCTATGGAGGCTACACCTTC CASRLRGPETYGGYTF
NA NA TRBJ1-2 TRBV4-2 TGTGCCAGCAGCCAAGATAACTCGGGATCTAGCTATGGCTACACCTTC CASSQDNSGSSYGYTF
NA few TRBJ1-6 TRBV4-1 TGCGCCAGCAGCCAAGAGGTAGGGGCATTTTCACCCCTCCACTTT CASSQEVGAFSPLHF
TRBD1 NA TRBJ2-1 TRBV6-1 TGTGCCAGCGCGCCTCCGGGACAGTTCTACAATGAGCAGTTCTTC CASAPPGQFYNEQFF
NA few TRBJ2-3 TRBV7-9 TGTGCCAGCAGTATGTCCACAGATACGCAGTATTTT CASSMSTDTQYF
TRBD1 NA TRBJ2-1 TRBV4-1 TGCGCCAGCAGCCAACCTACAGGGGGGAATGAGCAGTTCTTC CASSQPTGGNEQFF
TRBD1 once TRBJ2-7 TRBV10-2 TGCGCCAGCAGGACAGGGGCATCCTACGAGCAGTACTTC CASRTGASYEQYF
NA few TRBJ2-2 TRBV7-9 TGTGCCAGCAGCCTAGGCGGCCGTGGCACCGGGGAGCTGTTTTTT CASSLGGRGTGELFF
NA NA TRBJ1-1 TRBV4-2 TGTGCCAGCGGCTACGTGGGCGTTGGGACTGAAGCTTTCTTT CASGYVGVGTEAFF
NA NA TRBJ2-7 TRBV28 TGTGCCAGCAGTTTAGAGGCAGTTACCTACGAGCAGTACTTC CASSLEAVTYEQYF
NA NA TRBJ2-3 TRBV20-1 TGCAGTGTCTCTCGCACAGATACGCAGTATTTT CSVSRTDTQYF
TRBD1 once TRBJ1-3 TRBV7-6 TGTGCCAGCAGCGTGGGACAGAAGTTTTCTGGAAACACCATATATTTT CASSVGQKFSGNTIYF
NA NA TRBJ2-5 TRBV5-1 TGCGCCAGCAGCAGGGCCCCGGGGGACGGAGAGACCCAGTACTTC CASSRAPGDGETQYF
TRBD2 NA TRBJ2-7 TRBV28 TGTGCCAGCAGTTTAGGGGGTAGCGGGGGTCAACAGTACTTC CASSLGGSGGQQYF
TRBD1 few TRBJ1-6 TRBV6-5 TGTGCCAGCAGTCCCTCCCAGGGGGCTAATTCACCCCTCCACTTT CASSPSQGANSPLHF
NA NA TRBJ2-7 TRBV29-1 TGCAGCGTTGAGTCTCAGACAGGACCCTACGAGCAGTACTTC CSVESQTGPYEQYF
NA NA TRBJ2-1 TRBV7-2 TGTGCCAGCAGCTCGCTCGTTCCCGGGGATGAGCAGTTCTTC CASSSLVPGDEQFF
TRBD1 once TRBJ1-2 TRBV4-3 TGCGCCAGCAGCAAAGGGGACAGACACTATGGCTACACCTTC CASSKGDRHYGYTF
NA NA TRBJ1-2 TRBV6-1 TGTGCCAGCACCACAGGGATGACTTCTTTCTATGGCTACACCTTC CASTTGMTSFYGYTF
TRBD1 once TRBJ1-2 TRBV18 TGTGCCAGCTCACCATCACCGGGACAGACAAAAATACATGGCTACACCTTC CASSPSPGQTKIHGYTF
TRBD1 NA TRBJ2-7 TRBV7-2 TGTGCCAGCAGCCCGGACAGGGGGCAGGGAAGTGCGTCCTTC CASSPDRGQGSASF
TRBD2 NA TRBJ2-3 TRBV10-3 TGTGCCATCAGCAGACTAGCGGGGGCCTACACAGATACGCAGTATTTT CAISRLAGAYTDTQYF
NA NA TRBJ1-2 TRBV6-5 TGTGCCAGCAGTTACTCGAGATCGGGTGGCTACACCTTC CASSYSRSGGYTF
TRBD1 NA TRBJ2-7 TRBV19 TGTGCCAGTAGTCTATCGACAGGGGGTCACGAGCAGTACTTC CASSLSTGGHEQYF